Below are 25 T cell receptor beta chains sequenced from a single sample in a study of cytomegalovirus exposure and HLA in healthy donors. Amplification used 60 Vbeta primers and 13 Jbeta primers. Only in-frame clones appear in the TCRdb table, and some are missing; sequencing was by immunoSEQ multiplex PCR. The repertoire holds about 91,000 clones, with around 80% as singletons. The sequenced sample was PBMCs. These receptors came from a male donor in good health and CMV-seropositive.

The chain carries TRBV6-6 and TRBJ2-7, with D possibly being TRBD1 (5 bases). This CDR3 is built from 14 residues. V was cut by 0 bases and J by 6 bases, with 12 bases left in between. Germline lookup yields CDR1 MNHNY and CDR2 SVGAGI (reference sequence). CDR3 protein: CASSYSTASPEQYF. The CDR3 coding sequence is TGTGCCAGCAGTTACTCGACAGCCTCCCCCGAGCAGTACTTC.

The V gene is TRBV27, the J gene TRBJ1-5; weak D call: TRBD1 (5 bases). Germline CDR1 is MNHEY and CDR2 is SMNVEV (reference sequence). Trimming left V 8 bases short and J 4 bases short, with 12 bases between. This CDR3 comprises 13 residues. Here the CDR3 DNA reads TGTGCCAGCGGGCAGGGTAGGAATCAGCCCCAGCATTTT. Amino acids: CASGQGRNQPQHF.

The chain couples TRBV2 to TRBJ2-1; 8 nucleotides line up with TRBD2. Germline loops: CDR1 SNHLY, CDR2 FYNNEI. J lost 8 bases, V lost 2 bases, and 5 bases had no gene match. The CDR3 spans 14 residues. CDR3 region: CASSETAGGYEQFF. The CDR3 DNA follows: TGTGCCAGCAGTGAAACCGCGGGAGGTTATGAGCAGTTCTTC.

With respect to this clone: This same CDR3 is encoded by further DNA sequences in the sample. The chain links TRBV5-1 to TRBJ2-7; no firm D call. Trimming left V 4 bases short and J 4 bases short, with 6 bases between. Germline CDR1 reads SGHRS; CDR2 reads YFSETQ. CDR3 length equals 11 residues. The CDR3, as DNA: TGCGCCAGCAGCCCGGGTTACGAGCAGTACTTC. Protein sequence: CASSPGYEQYF.

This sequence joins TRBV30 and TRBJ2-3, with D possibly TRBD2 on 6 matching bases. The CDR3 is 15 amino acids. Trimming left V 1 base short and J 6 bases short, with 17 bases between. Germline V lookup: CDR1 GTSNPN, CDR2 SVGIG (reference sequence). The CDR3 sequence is CAWSELAAETDTQYF. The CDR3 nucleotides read TGTGCCTGGAGTGAACTAGCCGCCGAGACCGATACGCAGTATTTT.

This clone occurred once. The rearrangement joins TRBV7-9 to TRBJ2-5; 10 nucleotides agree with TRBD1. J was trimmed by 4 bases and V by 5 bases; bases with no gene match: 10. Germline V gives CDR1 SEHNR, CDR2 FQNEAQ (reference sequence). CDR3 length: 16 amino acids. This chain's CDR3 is CASSPRTGGNGETQYF. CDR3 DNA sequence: TGTGCCAGCAGCCCTCGGACAGGGGGTAATGGAGAGACCCAGTACTTC.

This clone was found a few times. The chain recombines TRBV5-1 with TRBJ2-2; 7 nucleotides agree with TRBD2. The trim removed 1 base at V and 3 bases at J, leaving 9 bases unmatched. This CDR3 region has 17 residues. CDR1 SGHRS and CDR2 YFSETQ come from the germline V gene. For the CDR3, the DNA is TGCGCCAGCAGCTTGTTAGGCGGGAGCAGGTACACCGGGGAGCTGTTTTTT. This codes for CASSLLGGSRYTGELFF.

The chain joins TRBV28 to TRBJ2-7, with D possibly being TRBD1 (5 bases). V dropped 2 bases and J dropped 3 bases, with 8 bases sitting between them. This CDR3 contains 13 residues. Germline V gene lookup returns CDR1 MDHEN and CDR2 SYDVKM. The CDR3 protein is CASSLTDSYEQYF. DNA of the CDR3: TGTGCCAGCAGTTTAACCGACAGCTACGAGCAGTACTTC.

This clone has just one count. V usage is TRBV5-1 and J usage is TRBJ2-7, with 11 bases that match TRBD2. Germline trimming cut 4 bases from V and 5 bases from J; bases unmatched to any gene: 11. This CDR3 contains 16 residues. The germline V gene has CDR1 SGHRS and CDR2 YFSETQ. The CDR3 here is CASSPATSGDTHEQYF. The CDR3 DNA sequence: TGCGCCAGCAGCCCTGCGACTAGCGGGGATACCCACGAGCAGTACTTC.

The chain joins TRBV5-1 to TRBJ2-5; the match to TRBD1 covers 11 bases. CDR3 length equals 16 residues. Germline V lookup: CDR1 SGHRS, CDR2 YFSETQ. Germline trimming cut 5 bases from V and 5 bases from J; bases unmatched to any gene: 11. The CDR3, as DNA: TGCGCCAGCAGTTTCCAGGGGACAGGGGGTCAGGAGACCCAGTACTTC. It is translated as CASSFQGTGGQETQYF. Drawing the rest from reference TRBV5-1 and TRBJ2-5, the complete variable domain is KAGVTQTPRYLIKTRGQQVTLSCSPISGHRSVSWYQQTPGQGLQFLFEYFSETQRNKGNFPGRFSGRQFSNSRSEMNVSTLELGDSALYLCASSFQGTGGQETQYFGPGTRLLVL.

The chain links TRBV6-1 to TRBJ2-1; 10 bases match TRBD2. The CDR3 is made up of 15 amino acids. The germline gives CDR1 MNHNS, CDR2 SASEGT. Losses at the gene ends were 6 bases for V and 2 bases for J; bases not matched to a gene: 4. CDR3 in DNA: TGTGCCAGCAGCCGCAGCGGGAGGGCCTACAATGAGCAGTTCTTC. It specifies CASSRSGRAYNEQFF.

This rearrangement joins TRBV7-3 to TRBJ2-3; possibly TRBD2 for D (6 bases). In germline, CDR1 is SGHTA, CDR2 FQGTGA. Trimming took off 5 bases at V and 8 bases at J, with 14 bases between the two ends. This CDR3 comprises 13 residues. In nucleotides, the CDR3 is TGTGCCAGCAGCCCGGACTACGCCGGTACGCAGTATTTT. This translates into CASSPDYAGTQYF.

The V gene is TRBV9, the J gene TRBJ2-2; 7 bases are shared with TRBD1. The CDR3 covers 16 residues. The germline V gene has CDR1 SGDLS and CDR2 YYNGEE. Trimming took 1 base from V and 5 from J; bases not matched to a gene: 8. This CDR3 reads CASSVMRQGKTGELFF. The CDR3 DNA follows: TGTGCCAGCAGCGTAATGAGACAGGGAAAAACCGGGGAGCTGTTTTTT.

The CDR3 protein is CASSEAGGSQPQHF. Written as DNA, the CDR3 is TGTGCCAGCAGTGAAGCAGGGGGCAGTCAGCCCCAGCATTTT. The gene calls are TRBV6-1 and TRBJ1-5; 7 bases are shared with TRBD1. V lost 0 bases, J lost 6 bases, and 2 bases stayed unmatched. The germline CDR1 and CDR2 sequences are MNHNS and SASEGT. This CDR3 has 14 residues.

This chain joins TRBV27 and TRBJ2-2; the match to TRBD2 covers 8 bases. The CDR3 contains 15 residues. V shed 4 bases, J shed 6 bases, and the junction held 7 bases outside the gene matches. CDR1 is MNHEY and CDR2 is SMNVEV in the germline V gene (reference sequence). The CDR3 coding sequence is TGTGCCAGCAGTTGGAGCGGGGGATTATCCGGGGAGCTGTTTTTT. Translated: CASSWSGGLSGELFF.

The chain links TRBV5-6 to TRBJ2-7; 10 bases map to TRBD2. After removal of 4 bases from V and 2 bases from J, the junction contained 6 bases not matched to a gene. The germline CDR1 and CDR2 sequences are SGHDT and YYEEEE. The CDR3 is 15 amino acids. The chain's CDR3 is CASSIGLADTYEQYF. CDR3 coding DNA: TGTGCCAGCAGCATTGGACTAGCGGATACCTACGAGCAGTACTTC.

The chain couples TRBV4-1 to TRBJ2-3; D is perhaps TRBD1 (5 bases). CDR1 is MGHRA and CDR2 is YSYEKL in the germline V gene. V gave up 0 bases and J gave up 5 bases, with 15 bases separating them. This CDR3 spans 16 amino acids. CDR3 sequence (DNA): TGCGCCAGCAGCCAAGATTCCCAAGGGGCCCAAGATACGCAGTATTTT. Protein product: CASSQDSQGAQDTQYF.

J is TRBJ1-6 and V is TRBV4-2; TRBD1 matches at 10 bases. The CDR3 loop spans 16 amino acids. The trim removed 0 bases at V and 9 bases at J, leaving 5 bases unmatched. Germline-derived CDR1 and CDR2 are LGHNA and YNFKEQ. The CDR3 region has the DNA TGTGCCAGCAGCCAAGATCGACAGGGGGCAGGTTCACCCCTCCACTTT. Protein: CASSQDRQGAGSPLHF.

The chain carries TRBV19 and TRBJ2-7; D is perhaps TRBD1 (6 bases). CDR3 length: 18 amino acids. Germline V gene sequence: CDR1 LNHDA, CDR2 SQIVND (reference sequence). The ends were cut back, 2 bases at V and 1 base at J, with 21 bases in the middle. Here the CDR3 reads CASSINHRELSWSYEQYF. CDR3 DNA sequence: TGTGCCAGTAGTATAAACCACAGGGAATTATCGTGGTCCTACGAGCAGTACTTC.

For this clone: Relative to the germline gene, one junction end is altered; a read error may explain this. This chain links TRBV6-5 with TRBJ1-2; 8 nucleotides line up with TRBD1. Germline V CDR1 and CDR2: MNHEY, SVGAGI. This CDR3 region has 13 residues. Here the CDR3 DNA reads TGTGCCAACCCACAAATGGGGACAGGCCTTGTTCTCTTC. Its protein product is CANPQMGTGLVLF.

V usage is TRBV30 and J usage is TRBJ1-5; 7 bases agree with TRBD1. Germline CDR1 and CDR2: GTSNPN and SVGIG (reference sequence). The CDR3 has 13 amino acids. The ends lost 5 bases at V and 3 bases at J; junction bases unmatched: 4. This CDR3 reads CAWGDSPNQPQHF. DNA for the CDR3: TGTGCCTGGGGGGACAGCCCCAATCAGCCCCAGCATTTT.

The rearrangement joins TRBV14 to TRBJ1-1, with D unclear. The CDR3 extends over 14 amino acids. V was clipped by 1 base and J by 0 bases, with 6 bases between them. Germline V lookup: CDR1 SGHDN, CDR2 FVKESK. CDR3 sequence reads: CASSQAGMNTEAFF. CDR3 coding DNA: TGTGCCAGCAGCCAAGCAGGAATGAACACTGAAGCTTTCTTT.

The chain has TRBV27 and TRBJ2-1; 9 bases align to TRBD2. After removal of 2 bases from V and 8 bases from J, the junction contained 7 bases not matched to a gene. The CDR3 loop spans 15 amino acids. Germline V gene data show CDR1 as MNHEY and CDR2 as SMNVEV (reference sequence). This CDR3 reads CASSLGGRAHDEQFF. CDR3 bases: TGTGCCAGCAGTTTAGGCGGGAGGGCCCACGATGAGCAGTTCTTC.

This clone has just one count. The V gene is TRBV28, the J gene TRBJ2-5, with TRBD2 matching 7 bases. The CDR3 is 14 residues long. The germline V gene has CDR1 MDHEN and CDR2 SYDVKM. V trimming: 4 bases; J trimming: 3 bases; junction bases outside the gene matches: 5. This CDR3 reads CASSSRLAEETQYF. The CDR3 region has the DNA TGTGCCAGCAGTTCGCGACTAGCAGAAGAGACCCAGTACTTC.

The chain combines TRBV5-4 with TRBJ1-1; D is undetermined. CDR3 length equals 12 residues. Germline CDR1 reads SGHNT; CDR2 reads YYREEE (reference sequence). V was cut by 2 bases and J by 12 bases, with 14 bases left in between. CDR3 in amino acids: CASSFGSGESFF. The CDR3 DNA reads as TGTGCCAGCAGCTTTGGTTCCGGGGAATCTTTCTTT.